This T cell receptor (beta chain) is drawn from a study of T cells in localized non-small cell lung cancer. Study conclusions and caveats: As only one tumor region underwent sequencing, heterogeneity remains possible. Higher blood T cell density went with longer overall survival. Adjacent lung had a median around 50 of the 100 largest tumor clones. Uninvolved adjacent lung showed peak T cell clonality, exceeding tumor.

Profiled with immunoSEQ multiplex PCR; TCRdb holds only in-frame clones, not every one. The data show about 11,000 clones, about 84% seen once. Germline CDR1 is WNHNN and CDR2 is SYGVQD (reference sequence). The CDR3 has 16 amino acids. V lost 10 bases and J lost 6, with 25 bases in between. For this clone: Its specificity is unknown.

The chain is built from TRBV10-1 and TRBJ2-1, with a tentative D call TRBD2 (5 bases). This receptor was obtained from a male donor aged 60 or older with stage I lung adenocarcinoma. The sample was peripheral blood, taken before any cancer treatment. CDR3: CATLVLRVRHGNEQFF. As DNA, the CDR3 is TGCGCCACCCTGGTTTTGCGGGTAAGGCACGGCAATGAGCAGTTCTTC.